This T cell receptor beta chain was profiled in a study of blood T cell repertoires in COVID-19. CDR3 length: 14 residues. Germline V gene lookup returns CDR1 SGHNT and CDR2 YYREEE (reference sequence). With 9 bases clipped from V and 0 bases from J, the junction kept 8 bases outside the gene matches. Authors' data handling: Quantification of nucleated cells was approximated via reference gene primer amplification. Libraries were prepared by immunoSEQ multiplex PCR; TCRdb keeps only in-frame clonotypes and omits some of them. That table furnishes V, J and clone size, whereas the DNA furnished D and trimming. Here the sample spans about 99,000 clones, roughly 84% being singletons.

What was sequenced was peripheral blood. This rearrangement joins TRBV5-4 to TRBJ2-5; 7 nucleotides align to TRBD2. The TCR was taken from a man aged 70 or older with active or convalescent COVID-19. The CDR3 DNA reads TGTGCCATCCACTCACGGGGGGACCAAGAGACCCAGTACTTC. Translating it yields CAIHSRGDQETQYF.